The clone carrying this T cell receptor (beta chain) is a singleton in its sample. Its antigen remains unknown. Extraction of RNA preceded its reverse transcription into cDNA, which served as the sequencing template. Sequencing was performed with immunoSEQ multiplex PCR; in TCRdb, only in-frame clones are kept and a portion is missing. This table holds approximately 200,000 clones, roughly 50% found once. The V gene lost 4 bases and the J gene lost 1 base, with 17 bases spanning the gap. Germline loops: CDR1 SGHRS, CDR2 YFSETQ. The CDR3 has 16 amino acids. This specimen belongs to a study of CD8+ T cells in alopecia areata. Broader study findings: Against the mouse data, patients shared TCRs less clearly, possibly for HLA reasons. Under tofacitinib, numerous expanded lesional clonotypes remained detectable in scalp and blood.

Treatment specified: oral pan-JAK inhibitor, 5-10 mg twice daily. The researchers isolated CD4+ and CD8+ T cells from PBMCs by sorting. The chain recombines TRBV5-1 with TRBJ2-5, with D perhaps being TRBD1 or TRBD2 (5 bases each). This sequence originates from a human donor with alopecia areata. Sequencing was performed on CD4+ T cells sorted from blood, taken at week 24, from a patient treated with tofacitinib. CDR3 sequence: CASSQRPTGTQETQYF. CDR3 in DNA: TGCGCCAGCAGCCAAAGACCAACCGGGACCCAAGAGACCCAGTACTTC.